This TCR beta chain originates from a study of CD8+ T cells in alopecia areata (dated by TCRdb to 2016 to 2019). The study in broad terms: The treated patients took part in an open-label pilot trial in which moderate-to-severe alopecia areata was treated with oral tofacitinib at 5 to 10 mg twice daily. In treated patients, disease severity was measured using the SALT score, which gives the percentage of scalp surface area affected. Scalp tissue and sorted CD4+ and CD8+ peripheral blood T cells from patchy and totalis/universalis alopecia areata patients and from healthy controls were covered by human TCRbeta sequencing. Clonality in the scalp was compared among normal scalp (n=4), patchy alopecia areata scalp (n=8), and alopecia totalis/universalis scalp (n=8). Biopsies were taken from tofacitinib-treated patients at baseline and again at 4 and 24 weeks into treatment, and several of those patients also had a later scalp biopsy. RNA was obtained with the PAXgene miRNA kit for fixed scalp, the miRNeasy kit for PBMCs, and the RNeasy kit for mouse skin. Patients received tofacitinib for 6 to 18 months and were then followed off drug for 6 months to check for delayed response and recurrence. TCRbeta CDR3 regions were amplified by immunoSEQ multiplex PCR with 35 Vbeta forward and 13 Jbeta reverse primers. In both human patients and the C3H/HeJ mouse model, the study applied high-throughput TCRbeta sequencing to look at T cell clonal expansion in alopecia areata. The paper as a whole reports these results and caveats: Scalp clonality and the number of expanded CD8+ clones among the top 100 scalp clones were significantly decreased by tofacitinib. Many expanded lesional clones persisted in scalp and blood during tofacitinib treatment, which may partly explain relapse after stopping treatment. Because the treated cohort was small and included a single nonresponder, larger studies are needed to assess links between baseline CD8+ expansion and response. Unlike mouse skin, which is dominated by gammadelta T cells, normal human skin has resident alphabeta T cells that are also sequenced, and this complicates analysis of the scalp TCR repertoire. Higher clonality and more expanded CD8+ clones were observed in lesional scalp than in normal scalp, particularly in alopecia totalis/universalis, a finding suggestive of antigenic drive. Compared with mice, TCR sequences shared between patients were less clear, possibly partly because of HLA diversity across the patient population.

From its cysteine to its phenylalanine, the CDR3 spans 15 amino acids. Here the CDR3 DNA is all that survives: 45 bases in frame from base 1. The germline V gene (reference sequence) gives CDR1 as GTSNPN and CDR2 as SVGIG. Here V drops 0 bases and J drops 7 bases, and the junction holds 10 bases not matched to any gene. This specimen's treatment or condition label, interpreted: oral pan-JAK inhibitor, 5-10 mg twice daily. From alopecia areata patients, peripheral blood was collected along with lesional scalp punch biopsies. PBMCs were isolated by density centrifugation and stained for CD3, CD4 and CD8, and CD4+ and CD8+ T cells were sorted on a FACSAria. As concerns this clone: Its recognized antigen is unknown. Nothing much larger sits one base from this clone, and base qualities are not available.

The library was generated by the immunoSEQ multiplex PCR assay. For TCR sequencing, RNA was extracted from every sample and reverse transcribed into cDNA to serve as template. SuperScript III was used to make first-strand cDNA, primed with a 2:1 mix of oligo-dT and random hexamers. Amplification bias was assessed with a synthetic immune receptor repertoire, and residual bias was removed computationally. Per the source publication's procedure: Raw reads were preprocessed to remove errors, and CDR3 was defined according to IMGT conventions as the region from the conserved cysteine to phenylalanine. Clonality was computed by normalizing Shannon entropy by log2 of the number of productive unique TCRs and subtracting the result from 1. Scalp TCRbeta sequences were cross-referenced with sorted blood CD4 and CD8 repertoires so that the CD4 or CD8 identity of scalp clones could be inferred. The immuneACCESS repertoire file appears here via TCRdb, limited to in-frame rearrangements. These files lack a portion of the clones; in checked studies, under half of the deficit traces to unresolved V genes, and the cause of the others is not known. That table furnishes V, J and clone size, whereas the DNA furnished D and trimming. Counted in this sample were roughly 280,000 clones; 45% to 70% of them appeared once. In total, the top ten clones hold 0.75% to 0.95% of the sample.

This clonotype was sampled from a human donor with alopecia areata. The input for sequencing was CD4+ T cells sorted from blood, taken at roughly week 53, from a patient treated with tofacitinib. The rearrangement combines TRBV30 with TRBJ1-2, with 8 middle bases fitting TRBD1. The nucleotides read TGTGCCTGGAGTGTACTAGCAGGGGGCGCCTTTGGCTACACCTTC. This encodes CAWSVLAGGAFGYTF. Supplemented by the reference TRBV30 and TRBJ1-2 proteins around the CDR3, the complete variable domain is SQTIHQWPATLVQPVGSPLSLECTVEGTSNPNLYWYRQAAGRGLQLLFYSVGIGQISSEVPQNLSASRPQDRQFILSSKKLLLSDSGFYLCAWSVLAGGAFGYTFGSGTRLTVV.